This T cell receptor beta chain was captured in a study of CXCR3-negative and CXCR3-positive naive CD8 T cells. Findings of the study overall: TRBV-TRBJ usage was similar across naive CXCR3 subsets but distinct in memory cells. CXCR3-positive naive cells had more hydrophobic TRB CDR3s than CXCR3-negative naive cells. Much lower diversity was found in memory CD8+ cells, while both naive subsets had comparably high diversity.

Via 5' RACE with UMI labels, TRB cDNA libraries were prepared. From its re-call of the 5' RACE reads, TCRdb lists each CDR3 protein once, without DNA. This repertoire includes over 95,000 distinct CDR3 sequences. Remarks on this clonotype: Its target is unknown.

Among CD8+ T cells, naive ones were CD45RO-CCR7+CD27+CD95-. The sequencing sample was made of naive CXCR3+ CD8+ T cells from blood. Subset of the sample: CD45RO-CCR7+CD27+CD95- naive CD8+ T cells expressing CXCR3 (TNR3+). The sequence was collected from a human donor in good health. Some clones in this sample may be carry-over from other donors' samples.

CDR3 residues: CASSLRAGNLGNQPQHF. The genes are TRBV12-3 or TRBV12-4 and TRBJ1-5; there is no DNA to check the TCRdb D call of TRBD1. CDR3 length equals 17 residues.